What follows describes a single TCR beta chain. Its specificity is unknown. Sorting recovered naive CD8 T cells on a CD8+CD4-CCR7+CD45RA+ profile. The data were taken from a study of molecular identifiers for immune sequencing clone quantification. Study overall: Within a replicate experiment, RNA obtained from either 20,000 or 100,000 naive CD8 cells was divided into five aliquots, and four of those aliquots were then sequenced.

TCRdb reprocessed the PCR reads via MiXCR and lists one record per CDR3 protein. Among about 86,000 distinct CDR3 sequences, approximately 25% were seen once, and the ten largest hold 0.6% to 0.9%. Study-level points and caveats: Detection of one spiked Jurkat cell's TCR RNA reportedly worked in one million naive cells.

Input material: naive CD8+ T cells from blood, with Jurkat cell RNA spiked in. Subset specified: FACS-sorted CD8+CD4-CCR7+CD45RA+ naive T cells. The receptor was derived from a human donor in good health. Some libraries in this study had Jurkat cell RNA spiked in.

The CDR3 nucleotides are TGCGCCAGCAGCCAAGATTATACTAGCGGACTCTACGGGGAGCTGTTTTTT. Protein sequence: CASSQDYTSGLYGELFF. V gene TRBV4-1 combines with J gene TRBJ2-2, with TRBD2 identical over 8 bases. This CDR3 has 17 residues. Germline V gives CDR1 MGHRA, CDR2 YSYEKL. With V trimmed by 0 bases and J by 7 bases, 10 bases remained unmatched.